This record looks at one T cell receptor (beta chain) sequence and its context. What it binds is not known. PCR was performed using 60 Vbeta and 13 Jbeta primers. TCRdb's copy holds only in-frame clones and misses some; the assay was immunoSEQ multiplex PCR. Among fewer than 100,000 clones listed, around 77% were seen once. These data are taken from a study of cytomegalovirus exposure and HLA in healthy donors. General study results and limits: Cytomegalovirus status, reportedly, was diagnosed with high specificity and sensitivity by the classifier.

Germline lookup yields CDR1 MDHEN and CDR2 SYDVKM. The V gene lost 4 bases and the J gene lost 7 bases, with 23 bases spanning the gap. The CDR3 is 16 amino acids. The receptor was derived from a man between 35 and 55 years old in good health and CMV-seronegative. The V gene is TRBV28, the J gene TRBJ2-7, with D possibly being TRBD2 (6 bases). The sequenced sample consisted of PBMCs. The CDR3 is CASSSPRRDSMGEQYF. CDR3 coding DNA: TGTGCCAGCAGTTCCCCACGCCGGGACTCTATGGGGGAGCAGTACTTC.